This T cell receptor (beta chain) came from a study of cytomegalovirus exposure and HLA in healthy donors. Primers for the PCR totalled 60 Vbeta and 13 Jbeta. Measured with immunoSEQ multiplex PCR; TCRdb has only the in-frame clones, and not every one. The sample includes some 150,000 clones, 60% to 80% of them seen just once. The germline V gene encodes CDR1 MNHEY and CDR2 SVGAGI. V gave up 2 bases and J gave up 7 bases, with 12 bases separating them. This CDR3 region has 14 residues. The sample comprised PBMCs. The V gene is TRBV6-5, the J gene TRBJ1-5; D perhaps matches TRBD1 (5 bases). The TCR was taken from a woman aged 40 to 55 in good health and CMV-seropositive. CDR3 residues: CASSYRAGQQPQHF. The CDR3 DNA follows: TGTGCCAGCAGTTACAGGGCAGGGCAGCAGCCCCAGCATTTT.